Following are 2 T cell receptor beta chains from one sample sequenced in a study of T cells after yellow fever vaccination. TCRdb re-called the 5' RACE reads with MiXCR, one entry per CDR3 protein. The data contain about 630,000 distinct CDR3 sequences, 12% of them seen just once; the ten biggest clones take up more than 12%. Sequencing was performed on PBMCs, taken on the day of the yellow fever booster vaccination. The receptors originated from a man aged 25 to 40 who received the YFV17D yellow fever vaccine.

The chain employs TRBV5-4 and TRBJ2-7; D call uncertain. CDR3 length: 14 residues. The ends were cut back, 0 bases at V and 6 bases at J, with 13 bases in the middle. The V gene's germline CDR1 is SGHNT and CDR2 YYREEE (reference sequence). DNA of the CDR3: TGTGCCAGCAGCTTGGCTGGCATCCCAGGCGAGCAGTACTTC. Amino acids: CASSLAGIPGEQYF.

This clonotype was seen a few times. V is TRBV27 and J is TRBJ2-3; either TRBD1 or TRBD2 may supply D (5 bases each). This CDR3 comprises 15 residues. V lost 8 bases, J lost 2 bases, and 17 bases lay in between. Per the germline V gene, CDR1 is MNHEY and CDR2 is SMNVEV (reference sequence). In DNA form, the CDR3 reads TGTGCCAGCGCGCGACCGGGACGCTTCACAGATACGCAGTATTTT. Protein product: CASARPGRFTDTQYF.